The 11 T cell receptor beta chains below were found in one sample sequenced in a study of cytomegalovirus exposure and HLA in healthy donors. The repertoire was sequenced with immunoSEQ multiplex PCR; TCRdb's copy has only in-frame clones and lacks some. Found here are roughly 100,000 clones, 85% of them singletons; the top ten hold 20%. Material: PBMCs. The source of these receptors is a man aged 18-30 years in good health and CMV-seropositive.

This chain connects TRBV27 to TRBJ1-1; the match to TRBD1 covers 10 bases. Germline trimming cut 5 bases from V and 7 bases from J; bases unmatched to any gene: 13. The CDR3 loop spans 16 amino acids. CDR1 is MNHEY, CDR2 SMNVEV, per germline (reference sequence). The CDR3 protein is CASSTGTGAETGEAFF. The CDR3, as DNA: TGTGCCAGCAGTACCGGGACAGGGGCCGAAACTGGTGAAGCTTTCTTT.

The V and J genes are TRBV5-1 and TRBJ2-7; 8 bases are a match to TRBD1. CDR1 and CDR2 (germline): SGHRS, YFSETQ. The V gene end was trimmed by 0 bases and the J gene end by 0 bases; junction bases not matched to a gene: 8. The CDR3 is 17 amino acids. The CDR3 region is CASSLAVWDRSSYEQYF. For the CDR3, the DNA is TGCGCCAGCAGCTTGGCGGTTTGGGACAGGAGCTCCTACGAGCAGTACTTC.

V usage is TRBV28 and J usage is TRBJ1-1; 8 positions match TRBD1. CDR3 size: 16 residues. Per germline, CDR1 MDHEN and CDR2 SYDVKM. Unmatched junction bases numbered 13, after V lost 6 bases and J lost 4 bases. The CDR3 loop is CASSLEGQGLSTEAFF. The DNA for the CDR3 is TGTGCCAGCAGCTTGGAAGGACAGGGTTTGTCCACTGAAGCTTTCTTT.

The DNA for the CDR3 is TGTGCCTGGAGTGCTAGCGGGAGGGAAGAGACCCAGTACTTC. Translation gives CAWSASGREETQYF. The rearrangement joins TRBV30 to TRBJ2-5; TRBD2 aligns across 12 bases. With 1 base clipped from V and 3 bases from J, the junction kept 0 bases outside the gene matches. CDR1 and CDR2 from the germline V gene are GTSNPN and SVGIG (reference sequence). CDR3 length equals 14 residues.

CDR3 DNA: TGTGCCACCAGCCTTGGAAACGGGATCACAGATACGCAGTATTTT. Amino acids: CATSLGNGITDTQYF. This sequence joins TRBV27 and TRBJ2-3, with a possible D match to TRBD2 (5 bases). The germline V gene encodes CDR1 MNHEY and CDR2 SMNVEV (reference sequence). Trimming took 10 bases from V and 2 from J, leaving 19 bases between them. The CDR3 runs 15 residues.

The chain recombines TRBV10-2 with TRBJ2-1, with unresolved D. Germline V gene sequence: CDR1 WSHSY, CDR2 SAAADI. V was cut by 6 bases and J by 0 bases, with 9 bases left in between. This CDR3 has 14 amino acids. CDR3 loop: CASSLRSSYNEQFF. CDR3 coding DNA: TGCGCCAGCAGCCTAAGGAGCTCCTACAATGAGCAGTTCTTC.

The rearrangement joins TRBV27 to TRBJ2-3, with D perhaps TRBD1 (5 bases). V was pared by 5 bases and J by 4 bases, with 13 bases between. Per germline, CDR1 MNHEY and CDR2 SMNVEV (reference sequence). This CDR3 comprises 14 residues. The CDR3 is CASSDLQGADTQYF. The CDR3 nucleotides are TGTGCCAGCAGTGACCTGCAGGGTGCAGATACGCAGTATTTT.

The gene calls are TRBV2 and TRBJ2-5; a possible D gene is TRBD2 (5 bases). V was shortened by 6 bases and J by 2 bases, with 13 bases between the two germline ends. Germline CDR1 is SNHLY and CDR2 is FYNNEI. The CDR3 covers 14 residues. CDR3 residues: CASRPRSGQETQYF. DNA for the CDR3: TGTGCCAGCAGACCCCGTTCGGGGCAAGAGACCCAGTACTTC.

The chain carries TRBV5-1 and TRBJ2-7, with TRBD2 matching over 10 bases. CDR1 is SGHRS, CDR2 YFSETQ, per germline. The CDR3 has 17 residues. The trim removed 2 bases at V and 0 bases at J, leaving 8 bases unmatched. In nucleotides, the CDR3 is TGCGCCAGCAGCTTCAAAGCGGGAGGGACCAGCTCCTACGAGCAGTACTTC. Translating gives CASSFKAGGTSSYEQYF.

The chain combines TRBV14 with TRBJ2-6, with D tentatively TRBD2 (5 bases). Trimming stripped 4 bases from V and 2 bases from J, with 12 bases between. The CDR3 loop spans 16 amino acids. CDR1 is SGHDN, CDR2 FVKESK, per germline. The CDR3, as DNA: TGTGCCAGCAGCCCCTCCGGGGTCACTGGGGCCAACGTCCTGACTTTC. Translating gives CASSPSGVTGANVLTF.

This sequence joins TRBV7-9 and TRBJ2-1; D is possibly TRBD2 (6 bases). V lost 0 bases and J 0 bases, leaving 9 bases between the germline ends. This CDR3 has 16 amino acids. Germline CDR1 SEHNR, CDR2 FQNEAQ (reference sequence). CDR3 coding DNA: TGTGCCAGCAGCTTAGCAGGCGGGACCTCCTACAATGAGCAGTTCTTC. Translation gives CASSLAGGTSYNEQFF.